This TCR beta chain emerged from a study of blood T cell repertoires in COVID-19. About the research overall: Researchers got acute and convalescent COVID-19 samples from the United States, Italy and Spain. T cells, B-cell-depleted T cells, or PBMCs supplied cDNA or gDNA.

Per the authors' pipeline: Counts of nucleated cells, estimated from reference gene primer amplification, were obtained. Libraries were prepared by immunoSEQ multiplex PCR; TCRdb keeps only in-frame clonotypes and omits some of them. D and trimming come from the DNA, and the V and J calls and clone size come from that table. There are roughly 97,000 clones in the sample; 80% to 90% occur only once, and around 4.8% lies in the top ten. This clone showed up just a few times. The CDR3 runs to 14 residues. V gave up 4 bases and J gave up 6 bases, with 15 bases separating them. Per germline, CDR1 GTSNPN and CDR2 SVGIG (reference sequence).

The V call is TRBV30, the J call TRBJ1-4; TRBD1 is a possible D gene (5 bases). The sample taken for sequencing was peripheral blood. The receptor's source is a man in his 60s with acute or convalescent COVID-19. CDR3 amino acids: CAWNQGVEYEKLFF. As DNA, the CDR3 is TGTGCCTGGAACCAGGGTGTGGAATATGAAAAACTGTTTTTT.